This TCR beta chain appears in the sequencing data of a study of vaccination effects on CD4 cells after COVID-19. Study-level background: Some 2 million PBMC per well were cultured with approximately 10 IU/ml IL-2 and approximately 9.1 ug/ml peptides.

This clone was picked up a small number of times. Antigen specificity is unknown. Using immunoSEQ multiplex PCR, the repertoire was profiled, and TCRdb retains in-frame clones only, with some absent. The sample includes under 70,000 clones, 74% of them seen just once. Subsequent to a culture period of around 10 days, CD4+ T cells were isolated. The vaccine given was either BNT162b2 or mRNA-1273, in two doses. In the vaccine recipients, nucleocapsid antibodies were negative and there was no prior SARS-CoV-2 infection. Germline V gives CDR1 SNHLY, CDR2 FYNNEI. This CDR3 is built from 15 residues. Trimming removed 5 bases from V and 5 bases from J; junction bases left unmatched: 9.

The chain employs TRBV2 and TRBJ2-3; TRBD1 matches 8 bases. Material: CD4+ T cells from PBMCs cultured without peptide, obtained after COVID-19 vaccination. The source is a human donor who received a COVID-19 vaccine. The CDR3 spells CASSIGTGRRDTQYF. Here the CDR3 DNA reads TGTGCCAGCAGTATTGGGACAGGACGGAGAGATACGCAGTATTTT.